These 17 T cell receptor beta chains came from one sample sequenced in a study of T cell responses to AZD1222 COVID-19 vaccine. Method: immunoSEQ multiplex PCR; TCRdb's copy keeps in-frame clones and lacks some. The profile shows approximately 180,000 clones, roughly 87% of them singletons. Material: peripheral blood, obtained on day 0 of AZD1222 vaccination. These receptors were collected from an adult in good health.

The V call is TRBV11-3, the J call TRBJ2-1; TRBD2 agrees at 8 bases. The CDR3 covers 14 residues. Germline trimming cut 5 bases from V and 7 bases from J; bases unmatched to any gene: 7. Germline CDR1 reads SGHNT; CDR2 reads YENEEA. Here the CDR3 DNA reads TGTGCCAGCAGCCCGGGAGGGAGTGTAAATGAGCAGTTCTTC. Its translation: CASSPGGSVNEQFF.

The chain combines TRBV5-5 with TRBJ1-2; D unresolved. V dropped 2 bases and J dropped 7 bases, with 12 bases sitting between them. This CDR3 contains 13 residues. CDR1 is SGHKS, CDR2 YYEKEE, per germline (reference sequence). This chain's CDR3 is CASSFSWTGGYTF. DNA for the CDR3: TGTGCCAGCAGCTTTTCCTGGACGGGTGGCTACACCTTC.

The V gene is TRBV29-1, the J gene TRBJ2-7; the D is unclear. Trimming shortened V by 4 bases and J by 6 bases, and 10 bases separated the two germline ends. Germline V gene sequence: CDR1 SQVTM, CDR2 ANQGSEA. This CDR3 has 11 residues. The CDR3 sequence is CSVVRETEQYF. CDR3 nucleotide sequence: TGCAGCGTTGTTAGAGAAACCGAGCAGTACTTC.

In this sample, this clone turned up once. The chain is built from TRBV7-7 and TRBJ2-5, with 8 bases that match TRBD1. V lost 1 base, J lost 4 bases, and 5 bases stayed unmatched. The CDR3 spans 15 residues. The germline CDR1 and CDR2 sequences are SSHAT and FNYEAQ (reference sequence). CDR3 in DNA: TGTGCCAGCAGCTTAGAACAGGGGGTGGGAGAGACCCAGTACTTC. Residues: CASSLEQGVGETQYF.

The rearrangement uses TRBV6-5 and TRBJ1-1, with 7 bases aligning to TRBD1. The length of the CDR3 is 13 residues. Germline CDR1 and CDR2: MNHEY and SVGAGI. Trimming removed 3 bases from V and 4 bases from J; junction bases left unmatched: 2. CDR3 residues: CASSYYRGTEAFF. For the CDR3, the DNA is TGTGCCAGCAGTTATTACAGGGGCACTGAAGCTTTCTTT.

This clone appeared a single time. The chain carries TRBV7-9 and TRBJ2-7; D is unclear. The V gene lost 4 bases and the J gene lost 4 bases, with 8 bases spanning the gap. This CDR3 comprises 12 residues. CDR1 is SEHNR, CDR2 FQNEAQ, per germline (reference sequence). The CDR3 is CASSSVAYEQYF. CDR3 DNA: TGTGCCAGCAGCTCGGTTGCGTACGAGCAGTACTTC.

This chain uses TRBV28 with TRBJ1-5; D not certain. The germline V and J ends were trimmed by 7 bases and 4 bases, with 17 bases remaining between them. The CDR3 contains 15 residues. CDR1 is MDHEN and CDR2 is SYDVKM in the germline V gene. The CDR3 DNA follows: TGTGCCAGCAAAATTGCCCGGACCATGAATCAGCCCCAGCATTTT. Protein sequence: CASKIARTMNQPQHF.

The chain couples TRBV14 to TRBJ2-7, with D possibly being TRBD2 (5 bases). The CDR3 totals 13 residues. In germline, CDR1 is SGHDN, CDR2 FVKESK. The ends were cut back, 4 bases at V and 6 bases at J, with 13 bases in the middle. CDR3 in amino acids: CASSPSARGEQYF. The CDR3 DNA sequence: TGTGCCAGCAGCCCTTCGGCCCGGGGCGAGCAGTACTTC.

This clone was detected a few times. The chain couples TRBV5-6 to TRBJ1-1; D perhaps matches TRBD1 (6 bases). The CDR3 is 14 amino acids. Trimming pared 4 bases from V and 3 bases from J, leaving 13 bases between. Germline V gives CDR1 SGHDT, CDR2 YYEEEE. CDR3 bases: TGTGCCAGCAGCGACGACAGGCGCGACACTGAAGCTTTCTTT. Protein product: CASSDDRRDTEAFF.

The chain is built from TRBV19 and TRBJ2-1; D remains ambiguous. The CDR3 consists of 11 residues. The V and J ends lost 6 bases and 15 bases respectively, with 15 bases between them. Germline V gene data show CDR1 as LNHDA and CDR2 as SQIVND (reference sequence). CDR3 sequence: CASRSPTESFF. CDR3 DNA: TGTGCCAGTAGATCCCCTACAGAGTCGTTCTTC.

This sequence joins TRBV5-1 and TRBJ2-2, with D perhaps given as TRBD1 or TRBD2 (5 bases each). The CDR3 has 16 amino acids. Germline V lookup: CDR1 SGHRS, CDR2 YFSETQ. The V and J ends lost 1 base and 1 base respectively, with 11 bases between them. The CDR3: CASSLPGPLNTGELFF. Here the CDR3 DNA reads TGCGCCAGCAGCTTGCCGGGACCCCTGAACACCGGGGAGCTGTTTTTT. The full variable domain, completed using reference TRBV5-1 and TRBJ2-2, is KAGVTQTPRYLIKTRGQQVTLSCSPISGHRSVSWYQQTPGQGLQFLFEYFSETQRNKGNFPGRFSGRQFSNSRSEMNVSTLELGDSALYLCASSLPGPLNTGELFFGEGSRLTVL.

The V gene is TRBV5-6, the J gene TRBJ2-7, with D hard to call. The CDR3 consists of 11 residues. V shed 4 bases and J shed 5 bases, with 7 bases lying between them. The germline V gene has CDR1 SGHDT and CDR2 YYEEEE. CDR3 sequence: CASSKYDEQYF. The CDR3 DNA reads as TGTGCCAGCAGCAAATACGACGAGCAGTACTTC.

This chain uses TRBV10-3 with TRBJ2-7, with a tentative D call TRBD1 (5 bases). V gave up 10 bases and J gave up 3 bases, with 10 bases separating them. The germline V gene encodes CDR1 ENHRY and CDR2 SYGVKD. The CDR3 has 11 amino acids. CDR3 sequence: CATQTGYEQYF. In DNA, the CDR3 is TGTGCCACGCAAACAGGCTACGAGCAGTACTTC.

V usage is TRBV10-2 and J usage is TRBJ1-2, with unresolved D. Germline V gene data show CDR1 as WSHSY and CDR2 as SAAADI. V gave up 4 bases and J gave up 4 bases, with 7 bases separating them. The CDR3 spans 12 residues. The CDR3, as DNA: TGCGCCAGCAGTGCCTGGAGCTATGGCTACACCTTC. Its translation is CASSAWSYGYTF.

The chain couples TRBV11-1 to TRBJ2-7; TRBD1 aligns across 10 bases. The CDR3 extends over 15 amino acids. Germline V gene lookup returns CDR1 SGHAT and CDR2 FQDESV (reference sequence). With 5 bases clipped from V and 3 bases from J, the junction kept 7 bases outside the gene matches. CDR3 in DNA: TGTGCCAGCAGCCAGGACAGGGGGGGGATCTACGAGCAGTACTTC. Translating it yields CASSQDRGGIYEQYF.

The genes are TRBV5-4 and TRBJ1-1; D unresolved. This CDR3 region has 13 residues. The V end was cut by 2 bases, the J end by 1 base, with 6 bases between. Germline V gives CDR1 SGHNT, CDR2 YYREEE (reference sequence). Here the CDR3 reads CASSFTQNTEAFF. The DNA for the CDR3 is TGTGCCAGCAGCTTTACCCAGAACACTGAAGCTTTCTTT.

CDR3: CASSQDGLGGETQYF. In nucleotides, the CDR3 is TGCGCCAGCAGCCAAGATGGATTAGGGGGCGAGACCCAGTACTTC. The J gene is TRBJ2-5, the V gene TRBV4-1; 7 positions agree with TRBD1. CDR1 is MGHRA, CDR2 YSYEKL, per germline. This CDR3 has 15 residues. After removal of 0 bases from V and 5 bases from J, the junction contained 6 bases not matched to a gene.